Listed here are 20 T cell receptor beta chains from one sample, sequenced in a study of cytomegalovirus exposure and HLA in healthy donors. Clones were read by immunoSEQ multiplex PCR, and TCRdb kept only the in-frame ones, dropping some. The sample contains over 20,000 clones, approximately 97% of which appear only once. Sequenced: PBMCs. Receptor source: a man aged 25-45 years in good health and CMV-seropositive.

V gene TRBV5-1 combines with J gene TRBJ2-7; D uncertain. The CDR3 is 12 residues long. V was cut by 3 bases and J by 4 bases, with 8 bases left in between. From germline, CDR1 is SGHRS and CDR2 YFSETQ. CDR3: CASSYSTYEQYF. The CDR3 region has the DNA TGCGCCAGCAGCTACTCCACGTACGAGCAGTACTTC.

The chain couples TRBV28 to TRBJ1-2; D not resolved. The germline V gene has CDR1 MDHEN and CDR2 SYDVKM. Trimming pared 4 bases from V and 4 bases from J, leaving 7 bases between. This CDR3 region has 12 residues. The CDR3 nucleotides read TGTGCCAGCAGTTCCCTCCGCTATGGCTACACCTTC. Translating it yields CASSSLRYGYTF.

The genes are TRBV27 and TRBJ2-7; D is undetermined. The CDR3 spans 15 residues. In germline, CDR1 is MNHEY, CDR2 SMNVEV (reference sequence). V lost 2 bases, J lost 0 bases, and 11 bases lay in between. CDR3 residues: CASSLRPGVSYEQYF. The CDR3 DNA is TGTGCCAGCAGTTTACGTCCAGGCGTCTCCTACGAGCAGTACTTC.

The rearrangement links TRBV14 to TRBJ2-5, with no clear D. This CDR3 region has 12 residues. Trimming cost V 4 bases and J 0 bases, with 3 bases left between them. Germline CDR1 reads SGHDN; CDR2 reads FVKESK. The CDR3 protein is CASSPYQETQYF. CDR3 in DNA: TGTGCCAGCAGCCCGTACCAAGAGACCCAGTACTTC.

The chain couples TRBV7-2 to TRBJ2-7; possibly TRBD1 for D (6 bases). The CDR3 runs 15 residues. Trimming took off 5 bases at V and 2 bases at J, with 16 bases between the two ends. Germline V gene sequence: CDR1 SGHTA, CDR2 FQGNSA. The CDR3 here is CASSTVGANTYEQYF. Here the CDR3 DNA reads TGTGCCAGCAGCACCGTGGGGGCGAACACCTACGAGCAGTACTTC. Variable domain in full (rest from reference TRBV7-2 and TRBJ2-7): GAGVSQSPSNKVTEKGKDVELRCDPISGHTALYWYRQSLGQGLEFLIYFQGNSAPDKSGLPSDRFSAERTGGSVSTLTIQRTQQEDSAVYLCASSTVGANTYEQYFGPGTRLTVT.

CDR3 DNA sequence: TGTGCCTGGAGTGGGACGCGGGGTCCCGCTGAAGCTTTCTTT. Protein: CAWSGTRGPAEAFF. J is TRBJ1-1 and V is TRBV30; the D is unclear. Per the germline V gene, CDR1 is GTSNPN and CDR2 is SVGIG (reference sequence). This CDR3 has 14 residues. Trimming took 1 base from V and 6 from J, leaving 15 bases between them.

J is TRBJ1-2 and V is TRBV5-1; 7 bases are a match to TRBD1. V lost 1 base to trimming and J lost 1 base; unmatched junction nucleotides: 1. The germline CDR1 and CDR2 sequences are SGHRS and YFSETQ. The CDR3 is made up of 14 amino acids. The CDR3 DNA reads TGCGCCAGCAGCTTGCAGGGGGATAACTATGGCTACACCTTC. The encoded protein is CASSLQGDNYGYTF.

The chain recombines TRBV5-1 with TRBJ2-3; the match to TRBD2 covers 13 bases. Looked up from germline, CDR1 is SGHRS and CDR2 is YFSETQ. The length of the CDR3 is 18 residues. J lost 0 bases, V lost 4 bases, and 8 bases had no gene match. This CDR3 reads CASSPTSGRVHSTDTQYF. Written as DNA, the CDR3 is TGCGCCAGCAGCCCCACTAGCGGGAGGGTCCATAGCACAGATACGCAGTATTTT.

The chain uses TRBV6-1 and TRBJ1-2; 7 nucleotides agree with TRBD1. Trimming removed 8 bases from V and 3 bases from J; junction bases left unmatched: 9. The CDR3 is made up of 14 amino acids. Per the germline V gene, CDR1 is MNHNS and CDR2 is SASEGT. CDR3 coding DNA: TGTGCCAGCCTTTTATGGACAGGCGACTATGGCTACACCTTC. Translated: CASLLWTGDYGYTF.

The chain couples TRBV27 to TRBJ1-2, with 11 bases fitting TRBD1. The CDR3 runs to 16 residues. J was trimmed by 4 bases and V by 5 bases; bases with no gene match: 9. Looked up from germline, CDR1 is MNHEY and CDR2 is SMNVEV (reference sequence). CDR3 sequence (DNA): TGTGCCAGCAGTACGCTGGACAGGGGGCTAACCTATGGCTACACCTTC. Its protein product is CASSTLDRGLTYGYTF.

The chain employs TRBV5-1 and TRBJ2-7; D is possibly TRBD2 (6 bases). Per germline, CDR1 SGHRS and CDR2 YFSETQ. The V end was cut by 0 bases, the J end by 6 bases, with 13 bases between. The CDR3 totals 14 residues. Written as DNA, the CDR3 is TGCGCCAGCAGCTTGGTGGCAGGGACTGTCGAGCAGTACTTC. It yields the protein CASSLVAGTVEQYF.

The V and J genes are TRBV4-1 and TRBJ2-7; D might be TRBD1 (6 bases). The length of the CDR3 is 15 residues. The ends were cut back, 0 bases at V and 3 bases at J, with 12 bases in the middle. The V gene's germline CDR1 is MGHRA and CDR2 YSYEKL. The CDR3 nucleotides are TGCGCCAGCAGCCAAGATAGGACAGAATTCTACGAGCAGTACTTC. Translation gives CASSQDRTEFYEQYF.

The V call is TRBV18, the J call TRBJ1-2; TRBD1 aligns across 10 bases. Germline CDR1 and CDR2: KGHSH and LQKENI. The V segment lost 3 bases and the J segment 4 bases; nucleotides outside the gene matches: 5. CDR3 length: 15 amino acids. CDR3 region: CASSPRDRGIYGYTF. The CDR3 nucleotides read TGTGCCAGCTCACCGCGGGACAGGGGTATCTATGGCTACACCTTC.

This rearrangement joins TRBV9 to TRBJ2-7, with a weak D call TRBD2 (5 bases). Germline V gene data show CDR1 as SGDLS and CDR2 as YYNGEE. V was clipped by 3 bases and J by 0 bases, with 10 bases between them. The CDR3 runs 14 residues. The CDR3 spells CASSAGLPSYEQYF. In DNA form, the CDR3 reads TGTGCCAGCAGCGCGGGGTTACCCTCCTACGAGCAGTACTTC.

The chain carries TRBV21-1 and TRBJ2-5; the table's D gene call, TRBD1, was not cross checked with the DNA. TRBV21-1 counts as a pseudogene. The CDR3 length is 13 residues. The DNA of the CDR3 is TGTGCCAGCCCCCTCAGGGTTCAAGAGACCCAGTACTTC. It is translated as CASPLRVQETQYF.

The genes are TRBV2 and TRBJ1-3; 9 nucleotides align to TRBD1. Trimming at V came to 6 bases and at J to 8 bases, leaving 5 bases not matched to a gene. CDR1 is SNHLY, CDR2 FYNNEI, per germline. This CDR3 region has 13 residues. For the CDR3, the DNA is TGTGCCAGCAGGGACAGGGGAACAGACACCATATATTTT. Amino acid sequence: CASRDRGTDTIYF.

This CDR3 reads CASSLDGRLMNTEAFF. The CDR3 DNA follows: TGTGCCAGCAGCTTAGATGGTAGACTAATGAACACTGAAGCTTTCTTT. The chain couples TRBV11-2 to TRBJ1-1, with D uncertain. Trimming pared 0 bases from V and 0 bases from J, leaving 11 bases between. The CDR3 is made up of 16 amino acids. Germline V gives CDR1 SGHAT, CDR2 FQNNGV.

This chain uses TRBV5-1 with TRBJ1-2; 7 bases are shared with TRBD1. Trimming at V came to 0 bases and at J to 4 bases, leaving 12 bases not matched to a gene. Germline-derived CDR1 and CDR2 are SGHRS and YFSETQ. The CDR3 runs to 17 residues. CDR3 protein: CASSLASGGAQGYGYTF. For the CDR3, the DNA is TGCGCCAGCAGCTTGGCTTCAGGGGGTGCCCAGGGCTATGGCTACACCTTC.

This clone was seen once. The V call is TRBV27, the J call TRBJ2-2; 8 bases line up with TRBD2. The CDR3 covers 18 residues. J lost 15 bases, V lost 2 bases, and 23 bases had no gene match. Germline CDR1 reads MNHEY; CDR2 reads SMNVEV (reference sequence). The CDR3 coding sequence is TGTGCCAGCAGTTTAAGGTCAAGCGGGAGAACGAACACCTACACGTTGTTTTTT. Its translation is CASSLRSSGRTNTYTLFF.

This clone was observed a single time. The CDR3 DNA reads as TGTGCCTGGAGCCCCCGGGGGAGTGATGGCTACACCTTC. Translated: CAWSPRGSDGYTF. The V and J genes are TRBV30 and TRBJ1-2; D might be TRBD1 (5 bases). CDR1 GTSNPN and CDR2 SVGIG come from the germline V gene (reference sequence). V gave up 3 bases and J gave up 6 bases, with 14 bases separating them. CDR3 size: 13 residues.